Listed below are T cell receptor beta chains from one sample, sequenced in a study of CD8 T cells in Susac syndrome. TCRdb ran MiXCR on the immunoSEQ multiplex PCR reads and lists one entry per CDR3 protein. The sample lists roughly 160,000 distinct CDR3 sequences, 95% to 96% occurring once. The sequencing input was CD4+ T cells from PBMCs. The origin of the receptors is a human donor with Susac syndrome. The CDR3 runs from the conserved cysteine through the conserved F or W. Fields, in order: V gene, D gene, clone size, J gene, CDR3 protein, CDR3 DNA. D genes are given only for firm matches. Expanded clones are given a class, and other clones once, few, many or no size at all.

TRBV6-5	.	.	TRBJ2-1	CASYASLSSYNEQFF	TGTGCCAGTTACGCCTCCCTTAGCTCCTACAATGAGCAGTTCTTC
TRBV20-1	.	.	TRBJ2-2	CSARDVSTGGELFF	TGCAGTGCTAGAGACGTGAGCACCGGCGGGGAGCTGTTTTTT
TRBV7-9	.	.	TRBJ1-1	CASSSPSSELMNTEAFF	TGTGCCAGCAGCTCCCCCAGTTCAGAGTTAATGAACACTGAAGCTTTCTTT
TRBV5-1	.	.	TRBJ2-1	CASGEQGTSYNEQFF	TGCGCCAGCGGCGAACAGGGGACTTCCTACAATGAGCAGTTCTTC
TRBV6-6	.	once	TRBJ1-4	CASSYPRSPTNEKLFF	TGTGCCAGCAGTTATCCTCGATCTCCAACTAATGAAAAACTGTTTTTT
TRBV29-1	TRBD2	.	TRBJ2-5	CSAEREIQETQYF	TGCAGCGCTGAGCGGGAGATTCAAGAGACCCAGTACTTC
TRBV27	.	.	TRBJ2-1	CASSSTGPSYNEQFF	TGTGCCAGCAGTTCGACCGGGCCCTCCTACAATGAGCAGTTCTTC
TRBV15	.	.	TRBJ1-1	CATRLGVNTEAFF	TGTGCCACCAGGTTGGGGGTGAACACTGAAGCTTTCTTT
TRBV15	.	.	TRBJ1-2	CATSRARGTIYGYTF	TGTGCCACCAGCAGAGCCCGGGGGACAATCTATGGCTACACCTTC
TRBV5-4	TRBD1	.	TRBJ2-5	CASSPGQGVGETQYF	TGTGCCAGCAGCCCGGGACAGGGGGTTGGAGAGACCCAGTACTTC
TRBV3-1	TRBD2	once	TRBJ2-1	CASSETSGGYNEQFF	TGTGCCAGCTCTGAGACTAGCGGGGGGTACAATGAGCAGTTCTTC
TRBV20-1	.	once	TRBJ2-1	CSADPLSSYNEQFF	TGCAGTGCAGACCCATTGAGCTCCTACAATGAGCAGTTCTTC
TRBV20-1	.	.	TRBJ2-1	CSASGSYNEQFF	TGCAGTGCTAGTGGGTCCTACAATGAGCAGTTCTTC
TRBV11-2	.	.	TRBJ2-3	CASSLSIVSTDTQYF	TGTGCCAGCAGCCTCTCCATAGTTAGCACAGATACGCAGTATTTT
TRBV20-1	TRBD1	.	TRBJ2-1	CSASRGTARAMDNEQFF	TGCAGTGCTAGTCGTGGGACAGCAAGGGCCATGGACAATGAGCAGTTCTTC